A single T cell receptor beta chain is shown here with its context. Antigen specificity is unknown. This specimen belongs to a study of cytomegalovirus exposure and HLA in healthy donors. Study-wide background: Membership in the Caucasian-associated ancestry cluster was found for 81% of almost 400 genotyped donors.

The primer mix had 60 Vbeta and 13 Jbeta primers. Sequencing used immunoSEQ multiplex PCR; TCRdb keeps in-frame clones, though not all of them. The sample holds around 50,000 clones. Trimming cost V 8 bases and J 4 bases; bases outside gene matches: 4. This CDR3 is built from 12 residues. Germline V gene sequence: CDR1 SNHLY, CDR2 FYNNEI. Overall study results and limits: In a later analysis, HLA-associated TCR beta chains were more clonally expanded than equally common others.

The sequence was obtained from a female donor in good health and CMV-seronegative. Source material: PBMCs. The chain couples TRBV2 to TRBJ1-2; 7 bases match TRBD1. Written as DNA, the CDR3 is TGTGCCAGCCGAGGGGGCACCTATGGCTACACCTTC. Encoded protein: CASRGGTYGYTF. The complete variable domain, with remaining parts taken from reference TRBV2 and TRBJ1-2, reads EPEVTQTPSHQVTQMGQEVILRCVPISNHLYFYWYRQILGQKVEFLVSFYNNEISEKSEIFDDQFSVERPDGSNFTLKIRSTKLEDSAMYFCASRGGTYGYTFGSGTRLTVV.